The next 14 T cell receptor beta chains were all read from a single sample in a study of cytomegalovirus exposure and HLA in healthy donors. The PCR used 60 Vbeta and 13 Jbeta primers. Sequencing used immunoSEQ multiplex PCR; TCRdb keeps in-frame clones, though not all of them. The table shows about 43,000 clones, with roughly 51% occurring only once. Sequencing used PBMCs. The receptors shown here come from a man aged 55 to 69 in good health and CMV-seronegative.

This chain uses TRBV10-2 with TRBJ1-5, with D tentatively TRBD1 (6 bases). Trimming shortened V by 2 bases and J by 9 bases, and 14 bases separated the two germline ends. The germline gives CDR1 WSHSY, CDR2 SAAADI. This CDR3 is built from 14 residues. CDR3 residues: CASSEQGSHGPQHF. CDR3 DNA: TGCGCCAGCAGTGAGCAGGGGTCACACGGGCCCCAGCATTTT.

The rearrangement links TRBV18 to TRBJ1-3; D possibly corresponds to TRBD1 (6 bases). This CDR3 spans 15 amino acids. Trimming removed 5 bases at V and 8 bases at J, with 19 bases between. Germline values: CDR1 KGHSH, CDR2 LQKENI. The CDR3 DNA reads TGTGCCAGCTCATCCTTGGACAGACCCGGGGACACCATATATTTT. Residues: CASSSLDRPGDTIYF. The whole variable domain, remainder taken from reference TRBV18 and TRBJ1-3, is NAGVMQNPRHLVRRRGQEARLRCSPMKGHSHVYWYRQLPEEGLKFMVYLQKENIIDESGMPKERFSAEFPKEGPSILRIQQVVRGDSAAYFCASSSLDRPGDTIYFGEGSWLTVV.

There are a few counts of this clone. The V gene is TRBV6-5, the J gene TRBJ2-2; D is possibly TRBD2 (5 bases). Looked up from germline, CDR1 is MNHEY and CDR2 is SVGAGI. Trimming removed 6 bases from V and 2 bases from J, with 10 bases in between. The CDR3 is 14 residues long. The CDR3 bases are TGTGCCAGCAGCCTAGCTAGAAACACCGGGGAGCTGTTTTTT. Residues: CASSLARNTGELFF.

The rearrangement links TRBV5-1 to TRBJ1-5; a possible D gene is TRBD1 (5 bases). V was pared by 2 bases and J by 7 bases, with 10 bases between. This CDR3 is built from 13 residues. CDR1 and CDR2 from the germline V gene are SGHRS and YFSETQ. CDR3 amino acids: CASSLGHGQPQHF. CDR3 nucleotides: TGCGCCAGCAGCTTAGGACATGGACAGCCCCAGCATTTT.

The rearrangement uses TRBV4-3 and TRBJ2-1; possibly TRBD2 for D (5 bases). The CDR3 is made up of 15 amino acids. Trimming stripped 0 bases from V and 6 bases from J, with 12 bases between. Germline V gene sequence: CDR1 LGHNA, CDR2 YSLEER. CDR3 sequence reads: CASSQEVAHANEQFF. As DNA, the CDR3 is TGCGCCAGCAGCCAAGAAGTAGCGCACGCCAATGAGCAGTTCTTC.

The rearrangement uses TRBV11-2 and TRBJ2-7; 7 nucleotides align to TRBD1. The V gene end was trimmed by 2 bases and the J gene end by 5 bases; junction bases not matched to a gene: 12. Per germline, CDR1 SGHAT and CDR2 FQNNGV. The CDR3 is 16 amino acids. The CDR3 reads CASSLFPPGGYHEQYF. In DNA, the CDR3 is TGTGCCAGCAGCTTATTCCCCCCAGGGGGATACCACGAGCAGTACTTC.

The genes are TRBV25-1 and TRBJ1-2; the D is unclear. CDR3 length: 12 amino acids. Germline V CDR1 and CDR2: MGHDK, SYGVNS. Trimming pared 6 bases from V and 4 bases from J, leaving 9 bases between. The DNA of the CDR3 is TGTGCCAGCAGCCCGACGGGCTATGGCTACACCTTC. Protein: CASSPTGYGYTF.

V and J are TRBV15 and TRBJ2-7; 8 positions agree with TRBD1. Germline V lookup: CDR1 LNHNV, CDR2 YYDKDF (reference sequence). V shed 7 bases, J shed 0 bases, and the junction held 5 bases outside the gene matches. The CDR3 sequence is 14 residues long. The CDR3, as DNA: TGTGCCACCACTACAGGGGGTAACTCCTACGAGCAGTACTTC. It codes for CATTTGGNSYEQYF.

The chain combines TRBV5-1 with TRBJ1-1; perhaps TRBD1 as D (5 bases). Germline V gives CDR1 SGHRS, CDR2 YFSETQ. This CDR3 is built from 14 residues. Trimming removed 0 bases from V and 3 bases from J, with 9 bases in between. The DNA of the CDR3 is TGCGCCAGCAGCTTGGCTACGGGGGACACTGAAGCTTTCTTT. Its translation: CASSLATGDTEAFF.

The V call is TRBV30, the J call TRBJ1-1, with no clear D. Trimming shortened V by 0 bases and J by 5 bases, and 10 bases separated the two germline ends. The CDR3 has 13 amino acids. The germline CDR1 and CDR2 sequences are GTSNPN and SVGIG (reference sequence). The DNA for the CDR3 is TGTGCCTGGAGTGTATCCGGCGGGACTGAAGCTTTCTTT. Protein product: CAWSVSGGTEAFF. The variable domain in full, completed from reference TRBV30 and TRBJ1-1, reads SQTIHQWPATLVQPVGSPLSLECTVEGTSNPNLYWYRQAAGRGLQLLFYSVGIGQISSEVPQNLSASRPQDRQFILSSKKLLLSDSGFYLCAWSVSGGTEAFFGQGTRLTVV.

The chain has TRBV7-9 and TRBJ1-2; D unclear. V shed 5 bases and J shed 7 bases, with 17 bases lying between them. The CDR3 has 14 amino acids. CDR1 is SEHNR, CDR2 FQNEAQ, per germline (reference sequence). CDR3 sequence: CASSTSAAGSGYTF. The CDR3 nucleotides read TGTGCCAGCAGCACCTCCGCTGCGGGGTCTGGCTACACCTTC.

The chain employs TRBV27 and TRBJ2-1; D gene uncertain. This CDR3 is 12 amino acids long. Between the trimmed V and J ends, which lost 4 bases and 10 bases, there was a span of 11 bases. The V gene's germline CDR1 is MNHEY and CDR2 SMNVEV (reference sequence). Here the CDR3 DNA reads TGTGCCAGCAGTTCGACTTTGAGGGAGCAGTTCTTC. The encoded protein is CASSSTLREQFF.

Only one count was recorded for this clone. V is TRBV19 and J is TRBJ2-2, with D possibly being TRBD2 (6 bases). This CDR3 contains 14 residues. Germline CDR1 reads LNHDA; CDR2 reads SQIVND (reference sequence). Deletions cut 1 base from V and 4 bases from J, with 7 bases between. For the CDR3, the DNA is TGTGCCAGTAGTATAGCGGGAGTCACCGGGGAGCTGTTTTTT. The encoded protein is CASSIAGVTGELFF.

The rearrangement uses TRBV30 and TRBJ2-7; tentatively, D is TRBD2 (5 bases). CDR1 and CDR2 from the germline V gene are GTSNPN and SVGIG (reference sequence). V was clipped by 1 base and J by 5 bases, with 15 bases between them. CDR3 length equals 14 residues. CDR3 loop: CAWSGGSVSDEQYF. In DNA, the CDR3 is TGTGCCTGGAGTGGCGGGTCTGTAAGCGACGAGCAGTACTTC.